One sample yielded the 21 T cell receptor beta chains listed below, sequenced in a study of blood T cell repertoires in COVID-19. Here immunoSEQ multiplex PCR was the method, and the copy in TCRdb shows in-frame clones only, minus some. This table has roughly 260,000 clones, around 90% appearing once. Specimen: PBMCs or T cells enriched from blood (not recorded which). Receptor source: a woman between 25 and 40 years old with acute COVID-19.

This chain connects TRBV2 to TRBJ2-4; 9 bases line up with TRBD1. Trimming removed 1 base from V and 4 bases from J; junction bases left unmatched: 5. This CDR3 has 16 residues. Germline V gene sequence: CDR1 SNHLY, CDR2 FYNNEI. CDR3 in DNA: TGTGCCAGCAGTGAAGGGACAGGGGTACGGAAAAACATTCAGTACTTC. It codes for CASSEGTGVRKNIQYF.

The J gene is TRBJ2-7, the V gene TRBV1; no check of the table's D call, TRBD2, against the DNA was made. TRBV1 is a documented pseudogene. The CDR3 has 13 residues. The CDR3 DNA reads as TGCACCACCAGGGGCGGGGGGGGCTACGAGCAGTACTTC. Encoded protein: CTTRGGGGYEQYF.

V gene TRBV19 combines with J gene TRBJ1-1, with a tentative D call TRBD1 (5 bases). Germline V lookup: CDR1 LNHDA, CDR2 SQIVND (reference sequence). V lost 7 bases and J lost 0, with 18 bases in between. This CDR3 contains 16 residues. The CDR3 sequence: CASTILGGHMNTEAFF. The CDR3 nucleotides are TGTGCCAGTACCATTCTGGGGGGTCACATGAACACTGAAGCTTTCTTT.

This sequence joins TRBV19 and TRBJ1-1; the match to TRBD1 covers 12 bases. The V gene's germline CDR1 is LNHDA and CDR2 SQIVND (reference sequence). V lost 3 bases, J lost 0 bases, and 17 bases stayed unmatched. The CDR3 length is 21 residues. The CDR3 loop is CASSILPGQGAYPFLNTEAFF. The DNA for the CDR3 is TGTGCCAGTAGTATCCTACCGGGACAGGGGGCCTACCCGTTCTTGAACACTGAAGCTTTCTTT.

This chain uses TRBV19 with TRBJ2-1; D unresolved. Trimming stripped 7 bases from V and 2 bases from J, with 6 bases between. There are 12 residues in the CDR3. From germline, CDR1 is LNHDA and CDR2 SQIVND (reference sequence). The CDR3 reads CASKPPYNEQFF. In DNA form, the CDR3 reads TGTGCCAGTAAGCCCCCCTACAATGAGCAGTTCTTC. Drawing the rest from reference TRBV19 and TRBJ2-1, the complete variable domain is DGGITQSPKYLFRKEGQNVTLSCEQNLNHDAMYWYRQDPGQGLRLIYYSQIVNDFQKGDIAEGYSVSREKKESFPLTVTSAQKNPTAFYLCASKPPYNEQFFGPGTRLTVL.

This chain links TRBV5-4 with TRBJ1-2; the D is unclear. The CDR3 covers 15 residues. V was clipped by 3 bases and J by 0 bases, with 12 bases between them. Per germline, CDR1 SGHNT and CDR2 YYREEE (reference sequence). The CDR3 region is CASSSYAGTNYGYTF. CDR3 DNA sequence: TGTGCCAGCAGCTCGTACGCAGGCACTAACTATGGCTACACCTTC. The full variable domain, completed using reference TRBV5-4 and TRBJ1-2, is ETGVTQSPTHLIKTRGQQVTLRCSSQSGHNTVSWYQQALGQGPQFIFQYYREEENGRGNFPPRFSGLQFPNYSSELNVNALELDDSALYLCASSSYAGTNYGYTFGSGTRLTVV.

The V and J genes are TRBV28 and TRBJ1-5; a possible D gene is TRBD1 (6 bases). CDR1 MDHEN and CDR2 SYDVKM come from the germline V gene. The CDR3 consists of 14 residues. Trimming pared 10 bases from V and 3 bases from J, leaving 16 bases between. The CDR3 is CATLQGMVNQPQHF. The CDR3 DNA reads TGTGCCACACTCCAGGGGATGGTCAATCAGCCCCAGCATTTT. The variable domain in full, completed from reference TRBV28 and TRBJ1-5, reads DVKVTQSSRYLVKRTGEKVFLECVQDMDHENMFWYRQDPGLGLRLIYFSYDVKMKEKGDIPEGYSVSREKKERFSLILESASTNQTSMYLCATLQGMVNQPQHFGDGTRLSIL.

This clone was found once. The gene calls are TRBV27 and TRBJ1-5; D remains ambiguous. V was shortened by 5 bases and J by 5 bases, with 10 bases between the two germline ends. Germline V gene lookup returns CDR1 MNHEY and CDR2 SMNVEV (reference sequence). This CDR3 region has 13 residues. CDR3 in DNA: TGTGCCAGCAGTCCAGGATTCTATCAGCCCCAGCATTTT. It specifies CASSPGFYQPQHF.

The V gene is TRBV5-6, the J gene TRBJ2-4, with 10 positions matching TRBD1. Germline assignment: CDR1 SGHDT and CDR2 YYEEEE. J gave up 1 base and V 3 bases, and 4 bases lay outside the gene matches. This CDR3 is built from 16 residues. CDR3 sequence reads: CASSSWDRGAKNIQYF. In DNA form, the CDR3 reads TGTGCCAGCAGCTCCTGGGACAGGGGCGCCAAAAACATTCAGTACTTC.

The chain joins TRBV19 to TRBJ1-5; D is perhaps TRBD1 (5 bases). The germline V and J ends were trimmed by 6 bases and 4 bases, with 7 bases remaining between them. There are 12 residues in the CDR3. Germline CDR1 LNHDA, CDR2 SQIVND (reference sequence). The CDR3 loop reads CASRKGNQPQHF. The DNA of the CDR3 is TGTGCCAGTAGGAAGGGGAATCAGCCCCAGCATTTT.

The table lists this clone with a few counts. The chain recombines TRBV4-1 with TRBJ2-1, with a weak D call TRBD2 (6 bases). The CDR3 spans 14 residues. In germline, CDR1 is MGHRA, CDR2 YSYEKL. The V and J ends lost 3 bases and 4 bases respectively, with 10 bases between them. CDR3 DNA sequence: TGCGCCAGCAGCCACCGGGACTCTTACAATGAGCAGTTCTTC. Its translation is CASSHRDSYNEQFF.

The V gene is TRBV30, the J gene TRBJ1-1; D call uncertain. V was clipped by 4 bases and J by 7 bases, with 19 bases between them. This CDR3 contains 14 residues. Germline V gene data show CDR1 as GTSNPN and CDR2 as SVGIG (reference sequence). CDR3 protein: CAWKNVGGAFEAFF. In nucleotides, the CDR3 is TGTGCCTGGAAGAATGTAGGCGGAGCCTTTGAAGCTTTCTTT.

The rearrangement links TRBV12-3 or TRBV12-4 to TRBJ1-1; no clear D gene. V lost 1 base to trimming and J lost 3 bases, with 6 bases between them. The CDR3 spans 13 residues. In nucleotides, the CDR3 is TGTGCCAGCAGTTTAGACAGAGACACTGAAGCTTTCTTT. Translated, it gives CASSLDRDTEAFF.

V is TRBV2 and J is TRBJ1-4; possibly TRBD1 for D (5 bases). V was cut by 7 bases and J by 8 bases, with 26 bases left in between. The CDR3 totals 17 residues. Germline values: CDR1 SNHLY, CDR2 FYNNEI. CDR3 in amino acids: CASIFPTGAGVKEKLFF. Here the CDR3 DNA reads TGTGCCAGCATCTTTCCGACTGGGGCTGGGGTTAAGGAAAAACTGTTTTTT.

The chain employs TRBV11-2 and TRBJ2-1; 7 bases match TRBD1. Germline values: CDR1 SGHAT, CDR2 FQNNGV. V shed 1 base and J 6 bases; nucleotides not matched to a gene: 12. This CDR3 is 17 amino acids long. In DNA form, the CDR3 reads TGTGCCAGCAGCTTAGCCAACAGGGGCGCTCCACTCAATGAGCAGTTCTTC. Amino acid sequence: CASSLANRGAPLNEQFF.

CDR3: CASSQDYFRAGYTGELFF. DNA of the CDR3: TGCGCCAGCAGCCAAGATTACTTCAGGGCGGGGTACACCGGGGAGCTGTTTTTT. The rearrangement uses TRBV4-3 and TRBJ2-2; the D gene is possibly TRBD2 (6 bases). The germline V and J ends were trimmed by 0 bases and 3 bases, with 17 bases remaining between them. CDR3 length equals 18 residues. The germline gives CDR1 LGHNA, CDR2 YSLEER.

This chain links TRBV10-3 with TRBJ2-3; D possibly corresponds to TRBD2 (6 bases). The CDR3 is 15 residues long. Per the germline V gene, CDR1 is ENHRY and CDR2 is SYGVKD. The V end was cut by 4 bases, the J end by 2 bases, with 13 bases between. The CDR3 spells CAISGLSGDTDTQYF. CDR3 sequence (DNA): TGTGCCATCAGTGGGCTTAGCGGCGACACAGATACGCAGTATTTT.

V gene TRBV6-2 or TRBV6-3 combines with J gene TRBJ1-1; 9 bases fit TRBD1. V lost 6 bases to trimming and J lost 0 bases; unmatched junction nucleotides: 11. This CDR3 is built from 17 residues. Germline V gene data show CDR1 as MNHEY and CDR2 as SVGEGT. The CDR3, as DNA: TGTGCCAGCAGCCGGGTTACAGGGGGCGCGTTGAACACTGAAGCTTTCTTT. Translated: CASSRVTGGALNTEAFF.

This clone was detected many times. The same CDR3 is also encoded by other DNA sequences in this sample. This sequence joins TRBV28 and TRBJ1-5; the match to TRBD1 covers 7 bases. This CDR3 comprises 15 residues. Trimming cost V 2 bases and J 2 bases; bases outside gene matches: 3. CDR1 is MDHEN and CDR2 is SYDVKM in the germline V gene. The CDR3 coding sequence is TGTGCCAGCAGTTTACGGCAGGGGGGCAATCAGCCCCAGCATTTT. Protein sequence: CASSLRQGGNQPQHF. Looking up the rest from reference TRBV28 and TRBJ1-5 gives the full variable domain: DVKVTQSSRYLVKRTGEKVFLECVQDMDHENMFWYRQDPGLGLRLIYFSYDVKMKEKGDIPEGYSVSREKKERFSLILESASTNQTSMYLCASSLRQGGNQPQHFGDGTRLSIL.

The rearrangement uses TRBV12-3 or TRBV12-4 and TRBJ2-1; perhaps TRBD2 as D (6 bases). CDR3 length: 13 amino acids. Trimming removed 6 bases from V and 6 bases from J, with 12 bases in between. The CDR3 DNA follows: TGTGCCAGCAGCGGGGGACCCTTCAATGAGCAGTTCTTC. Translating gives CASSGGPFNEQFF.

CDR3 in amino acids: CASSLAGTPGETQYF. In DNA form, the CDR3 reads TGCGCCAGCAGCTTGGCCGGCACCCCAGGGGAGACCCAGTACTTC. This sequence joins TRBV5-1 and TRBJ2-5, with TRBD1 as a possible D gene (5 bases). Germline lookup yields CDR1 SGHRS and CDR2 YFSETQ. The CDR3 is made up of 15 amino acids. V lost 0 bases and J lost 5, with 14 bases in between.